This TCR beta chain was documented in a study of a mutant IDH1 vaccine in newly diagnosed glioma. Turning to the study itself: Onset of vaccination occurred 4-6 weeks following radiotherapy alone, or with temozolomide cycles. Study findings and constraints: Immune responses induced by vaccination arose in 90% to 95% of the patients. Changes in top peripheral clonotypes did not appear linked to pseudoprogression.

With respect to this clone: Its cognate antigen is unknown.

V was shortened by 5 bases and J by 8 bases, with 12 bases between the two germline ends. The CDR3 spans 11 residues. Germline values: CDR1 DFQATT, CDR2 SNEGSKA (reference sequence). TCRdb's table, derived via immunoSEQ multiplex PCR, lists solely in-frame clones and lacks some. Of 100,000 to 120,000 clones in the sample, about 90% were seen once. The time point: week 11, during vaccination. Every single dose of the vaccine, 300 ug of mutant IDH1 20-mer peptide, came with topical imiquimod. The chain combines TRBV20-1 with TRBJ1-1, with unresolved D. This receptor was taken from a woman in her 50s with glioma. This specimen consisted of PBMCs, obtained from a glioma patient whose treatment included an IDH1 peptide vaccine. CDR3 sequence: CSAQWPVEAFF. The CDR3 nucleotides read TGCAGTGCTCAATGGCCAGTAGAAGCTTTCTTT.